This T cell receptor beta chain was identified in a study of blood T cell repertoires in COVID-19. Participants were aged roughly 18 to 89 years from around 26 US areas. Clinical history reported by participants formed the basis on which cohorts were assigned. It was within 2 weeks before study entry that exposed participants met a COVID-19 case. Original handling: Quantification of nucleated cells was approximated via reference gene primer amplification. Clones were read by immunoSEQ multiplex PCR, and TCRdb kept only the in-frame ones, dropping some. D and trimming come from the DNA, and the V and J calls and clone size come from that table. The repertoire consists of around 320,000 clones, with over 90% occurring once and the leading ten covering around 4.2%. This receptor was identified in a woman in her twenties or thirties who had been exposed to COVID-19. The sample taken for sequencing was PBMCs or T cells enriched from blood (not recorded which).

The CDR3 DNA sequence: TGCGCCAGCAGCTTGGTTTTCGGGGGGCGTTATAGGGGAGCTTTCTTT. This sequence encodes CASSLVFGGRYRGAFF. The V gene is TRBV5-1, the J gene TRBJ1-1; possibly TRBD1 for D (6 bases). V was shortened by 0 bases and J by 10 bases, with 22 bases between the two germline ends. From germline, CDR1 is SGHRS and CDR2 YFSETQ. This CDR3 is 16 amino acids long.